This T cell receptor (beta chain) came from a study of T cell repertoires in cytomegalovirus infection. About the study: Recently identified HLA-C-restricted CMV epitopes and well-studied HLA-B-restricted CMV epitopes were used by the study.

This clonotype is termed large. Its antigen remains unknown. TCRdb recomputed calls from the reads with MiXCR, one row per CDR3 protein. The profile shows about 52,000 distinct CDR3 sequences, around a fifth of them singletons. Trimming took off 3 bases at V and 7 bases at J, with 9 bases between the two ends. Germline V gene data show CDR1 as KGHDR and CDR2 as SFDVKD. CDR3 length: 13 amino acids. V usage is TRBV24-1 and J usage is TRBJ1-5; D is unresolved. The source was CD8+ T cells from cultured PBMCs, collected from culture after CMV antigen stimulation. The source is a human donor in good health (CMV status not recorded). Some clones in this sample may be carry-over from other donors' samples. The CDR3 nucleotides read TGTGCCACCAGTGATCAAACAGTGCAGCCCCAGCATTTT. Its protein product is CATSDQTVQPQHF.